Below, 9 T cell receptor beta chains from the same sample are listed, as sequenced in a study of blood T cell repertoires in COVID-19. Measured with immunoSEQ multiplex PCR; TCRdb has only the in-frame clones, and not every one. The sample yields 310,000 or so clones, roughly 87% seen once. Sequencing used PBMCs or T cells enriched from blood (not recorded which). All receptors derive from a young woman who had recovered from COVID-19.

The chain employs TRBV6-2 or TRBV6-3 and TRBJ1-2; possible D gene TRBD1, 6 bases. Deletions cut 6 bases from V and 3 bases from J, with 11 bases between. This CDR3 region has 13 residues. The germline gives CDR1 MNHEY, CDR2 SVGEGT. The CDR3 is CASSTTGHYGYTF. The CDR3 DNA reads TGTGCCAGCAGCACGACAGGCCACTATGGCTACACCTTC.

The rearrangement joins TRBV28 to TRBJ1-3, with D unclear. The CDR3 contains 15 residues. Trimming cost V 7 bases and J 7 bases, with 20 bases left between them. Germline-derived CDR1 and CDR2 are MDHEN and SYDVKM. The CDR3 reads CASMVDSTRWNTIYF. CDR3 coding DNA: TGTGCCAGCATGGTTGATTCCACTAGGTGGAACACCATATATTTT.

This clone was counted between two and nine times. The chain links TRBV5-4 to TRBJ1-2, with D perhaps matching TRBD1 (5 bases). The germline V gene encodes CDR1 SGHNT and CDR2 YYREEE (reference sequence). The CDR3 sequence is 13 residues long. Deletions cut 4 bases from V and 6 bases from J, with 13 bases between. CDR3 amino acids: CASSTLRVDGYTF. The CDR3 DNA reads as TGTGCCAGCAGCACACTCAGGGTTGATGGCTACACCTTC.

The genes are TRBV11-3 and TRBJ2-3, with 7 bases fitting TRBD1. CDR3 length: 15 amino acids. CDR1 and CDR2 from the germline V gene are SGHNT and YENEEA. After removal of 5 bases from V and 2 bases from J, the junction contained 7 bases not matched to a gene. CDR3 in DNA: TGTGCCAGCAGCCCGCGACAGGGCGCCACAGATACGCAGTATTTT. Residues: CASSPRQGATDTQYF.

The chain is built from TRBV5-4 and TRBJ2-5; TRBD1 matches 11 bases. Germline CDR1 SGHNT, CDR2 YYREEE (reference sequence). The CDR3 runs 15 residues. J was trimmed by 5 bases and V by 4 bases; bases with no gene match: 7. CDR3 sequence reads: CASSRGQGAGETQYF. CDR3 nucleotide sequence: TGTGCCAGCAGCCGCGGACAGGGGGCCGGGGAGACCCAGTACTTC.

The gene calls are TRBV5-4 and TRBJ1-1; 11 bases are a match to TRBD1. Germline V gene sequence: CDR1 SGHNT, CDR2 YYREEE (reference sequence). Trimming took 2 bases from V and 4 from J; bases not matched to a gene: 4. The CDR3 covers 15 residues. The CDR3 protein is CASSFTDRGPTEAFF. CDR3 coding DNA: TGTGCCAGCAGCTTCACGGACAGGGGGCCCACTGAAGCTTTCTTT.

This clone has at least ten counts. The chain combines TRBV9 with TRBJ1-6; D might be TRBD1 (5 bases). Deletions cut 1 base from V and 0 bases from J, with 11 bases between. CDR3 size: 17 residues. Germline values: CDR1 SGDLS, CDR2 YYNGEE. The chain's CDR3 is CASSVSGQSSYNSPLHF. DNA for the CDR3: TGTGCCAGCAGCGTATCAGGGCAGAGCTCCTATAATTCACCCCTCCACTTT.

The chain is built from TRBV7-2 and TRBJ1-2; D remains ambiguous. Trimming removed 2 bases at V and 6 bases at J, with 7 bases between. Per the germline V gene, CDR1 is SGHTA and CDR2 is FQGNSA. The CDR3 is made up of 12 amino acids. The CDR3 sequence is CASSLMEHGYTF. The CDR3 nucleotides read TGTGCCAGCAGCTTAATGGAGCATGGCTACACCTTC.

This clone has just a few counts. The chain carries TRBV3-1 (or the pseudogene TRBV3-2) and TRBJ2-7; possibly TRBD1 for D (6 bases). CDR1 and CDR2 from the germline V gene are LGHDT and YNNKEL (reference sequence). The CDR3 contains 14 residues. V was trimmed by 4 bases and J by 2 bases, leaving 12 bases between them. The DNA of the CDR3 is TGTGCCAGCAGCCTAGTAGCAGGGGCCTACGAGCAGTACTTC. This translates into CASSLVAGAYEQYF.